These T cell receptor beta chains were read from a single sample in a study of neurological immune-mediated disorders. TCRdb ran MiXCR on the 5' RACE reads and lists one entry per CDR3 protein. The repertoire consists of tens of thousands of distinct CDR3 sequences, with more than 8% occurring once and the leading ten covering about 1.6%. Specimen: PBMCs. The source is a middle-aged woman in good health. Each CDR3 is given with its conserved first and last residue. A D gene is named only where the DNA matches it firmly. Some rows mark clone size as missing; the rest say once, few, many or name a class of expanded clone.

J gene: TRBJ2-7
D gene: -
V gene: TRBV4-3
clone size: -
CDR3 DNA: TGCGCCAGCAGTCACGACAGCTCCTACGAGCAGTACTTC
CDR3 protein: CASSHDSSYEQYF

J gene: TRBJ2-3
D gene: -
V gene: TRBV7-7
clone size: many
CDR3 DNA: TGTGCTAGCAGCCCCGTACGAGGGGCAGATACGCAGTATTTT
CDR3 protein: CASSPVRGADTQYF

J gene: TRBJ2-2
D gene: -
V gene: TRBV29-1
clone size: many
CDR3 DNA: TGCAGCGTTGAAGATCAGGCGGGTTACGGGGAGCTGTTTTTT
CDR3 protein: CSVEDQAGYGELFF

J gene: TRBJ2-2
D gene: -
V gene: TRBV4-3
clone size: -
CDR3 DNA: TGCGCCAGCAGCCCAGAGATTCCGGGACAAATGAACACCGGGGAGCTGTTTTTT
CDR3 protein: CASSPEIPGQMNTGELFF

J gene: TRBJ2-1
D gene: -
V gene: TRBV18
clone size: many
CDR3 DNA: TGTGCCAGCTCACCGGAAGCGAGTGAGCAGTTCTTC
CDR3 protein: CASSPEASEQFF

J gene: TRBJ1-6
D gene: -
V gene: TRBV10-3
clone size: many
CDR3 DNA: TGTGCCATCTCTTCCGCGGGACACTTCTATAATTCACCCCTCCACTTT
CDR3 protein: CAISSAGHFYNSPLHF

J gene: TRBJ1-2
D gene: TRBD1
V gene: TRBV12-3/TRBV12-4
clone size: many
CDR3 DNA: TGTGCCAGCAGGGGGACAGCCCTTAACTATGGCTACACCTTC
CDR3 protein: CASRGTALNYGYTF

J gene: TRBJ2-7
D gene: -
V gene: TRBV7-2
clone size: many
CDR3 DNA: TGTGCCAGCAGCACCACAGGCGGCAGAGAGCAGTACTTC
CDR3 protein: CASSTTGGREQYF

J gene: TRBJ1-5
D gene: -
V gene: TRBV12-3/TRBV12-4
clone size: many
CDR3 DNA: TGTGCCAGCAGCTCGACCGGACAGATAGGGGGTCAGCCCCAGCATTTT
CDR3 protein: CASSSTGQIGGQPQHF

J gene: TRBJ1-2
D gene: -
V gene: TRBV7-2
clone size: many
CDR3 DNA: TGTGCCAGCAGCCTACGGACACACGGCTACACCTTC
CDR3 protein: CASSLRTHGYTF

J gene: TRBJ2-1
D gene: TRBD2
V gene: TRBV6-2/TRBV6-3
clone size: many
CDR3 DNA: TGTGCCAGCAGACTAGCGGGGCTATACAATGAGCAGTTCTTC
CDR3 protein: CASRLAGLYNEQFF

J gene: TRBJ2-5
D gene: TRBD1
V gene: TRBV27
clone size: many
CDR3 DNA: TGTGCCAGCAGCCCGCGGCGGACAGGGACCCAAGAGACCCAGTACTTC
CDR3 protein: CASSPRRTGTQETQYF

J gene: TRBJ2-3
D gene: TRBD2
V gene: TRBV29-1
clone size: many
CDR3 DNA: TGCAGCGTCGTTCGGACTAGCGGGACTAGCACAGATACGCAGTATTTT
CDR3 protein: CSVVRTSGTSTDTQYF

J gene: TRBJ2-1
D gene: -
V gene: TRBV6-2/TRBV6-3
clone size: many
CDR3 DNA: TGTGCCAGCAGAGTACAGGGAACCAATGAGCAGTTCTTC
CDR3 protein: CASRVQGTNEQFF

J gene: TRBJ2-1
D gene: -
V gene: TRBV6-2/TRBV6-3
clone size: many
CDR3 DNA: TGTGCCAGCACCGGGGTCCGGGCTAGCGTCGATGAGCAGTTCTTC
CDR3 protein: CASTGVRASVDEQFF

J gene: TRBJ2-3
D gene: -
V gene: TRBV6-2/TRBV6-3
clone size: many
CDR3 DNA: TGTGCCAGCAGAAAGATGGGTCCTGTCACAGATACGCAGTATTTT
CDR3 protein: CASRKMGPVTDTQYF

J gene: TRBJ2-1
D gene: -
V gene: TRBV20-1
clone size: many
CDR3 DNA: TGCAGTGCTAGAGATACCCAGCGGGTCCCCTCCTACAATGAGCAGTTCTTC
CDR3 protein: CSARDTQRVPSYNEQFF

J gene: TRBJ2-3
D gene: TRBD2
V gene: TRBV10-3
clone size: many
CDR3 DNA: TGTGCCATCAGGGCTAGCGGGGGCCCAACAGATACGCAGTATTTT
CDR3 protein: CAIRASGGPTDTQYF

J gene: TRBJ2-2
D gene: -
V gene: TRBV7-2
clone size: many
CDR3 DNA: TGTGCCAGCAGTTGGGAGGGGGTCACCGGGGAGCTGTTTTTT
CDR3 protein: CASSWEGVTGELFF

J gene: TRBJ1-1
D gene: TRBD1
V gene: TRBV5-6
clone size: many
CDR3 DNA: TGTGCCAGCAGCTTAGGGGGCCCTGGCACTGAAGCTTTCTTT
CDR3 protein: CASSLGGPGTEAFF

J gene: TRBJ1-2
D gene: TRBD1
V gene: TRBV6-6
clone size: many
CDR3 DNA: TGTGCCAGCAGTCCGGAAAGGACAGGCAATACCTATGGCTACACCTTC
CDR3 protein: CASSPERTGNTYGYTF

J gene: TRBJ2-6
D gene: -
V gene: TRBV20-1
clone size: many
CDR3 DNA: TGCAGTGCCAAAACCTTCCTCTCTGGGGCCAACGTCCTGACTTTC
CDR3 protein: CSAKTFLSGANVLTF

J gene: TRBJ2-7
D gene: -
V gene: TRBV7-2
clone size: many
CDR3 DNA: TGTGCCAGCAGCTACCCGGGGAGCGAGCAGTACTTC
CDR3 protein: CASSYPGSEQYF

J gene: TRBJ1-1
D gene: -
V gene: TRBV5-6
clone size: many
CDR3 DNA: TGTGCCAGCAGCTTGTTGTCTGAAGCTTTCTTT
CDR3 protein: CASSLLSEAFF

J gene: TRBJ2-7
D gene: TRBD2
V gene: TRBV7-2
clone size: many
CDR3 DNA: TGTGCCAGCAGCATAGCGGGGGGGAGCTCCTACGAGCAGTACTTC
CDR3 protein: CASSIAGGSSYEQYF

J gene: TRBJ2-7
D gene: -
V gene: TRBV11-2
clone size: many
CDR3 DNA: TGTGCCAGCAGCGGGTACGAGCAGTACTTC
CDR3 protein: CASSGYEQYF

J gene: TRBJ2-7
D gene: -
V gene: TRBV5-1
clone size: many
CDR3 DNA: TGCGCCAGCAGCTTATACCACGGCGAGCAGTACTTC
CDR3 protein: CASSLYHGEQYF

J gene: TRBJ1-5
D gene: -
V gene: TRBV15
clone size: many
CDR3 DNA: TGTGCCACCAGCCGGGTTAATCAGCCCCAGCATTTT
CDR3 protein: CATSRVNQPQHF

J gene: TRBJ1-1
D gene: -
V gene: TRBV6-2/TRBV6-3
clone size: many
CDR3 DNA: TGTGCCAGCAGGAAGGGAGAGAGCACTGAAGCTTTCTTT
CDR3 protein: CASRKGESTEAFF

J gene: TRBJ2-4
D gene: TRBD1
V gene: TRBV20-1
clone size: many
CDR3 DNA: TGCAGTGCAATCCGGGACAGGGCTTACATTCAGTACTTC
CDR3 protein: CSAIRDRAYIQYF

J gene: TRBJ2-1
D gene: TRBD1
V gene: TRBV5-1
clone size: many
CDR3 DNA: TGCGCCAGCAGCTTGGGCTCGGCAGGGGGCAATGAGCAGTTCTTC
CDR3 protein: CASSLGSAGGNEQFF

J gene: TRBJ2-1
D gene: TRBD2
V gene: TRBV9
clone size: many
CDR3 DNA: TGTGCCAGCAGCGCCGGGGGGGCGTCCTACAATGAGCAGTTCTTC
CDR3 protein: CASSAGGASYNEQFF

J gene: TRBJ1-2
D gene: -
V gene: TRBV7-2
clone size: few
CDR3 DNA: TGTGCCAGCAGCTTAGATCCTACCGCCAACTATGGCTACACCTTC
CDR3 protein: CASSLDPTANYGYTF

J gene: TRBJ1-1
D gene: -
V gene: TRBV20-1
clone size: many
CDR3 DNA: TGCAGTGCGCCTTCGGGGGGGATGGGGACTGAAGCTTTCTTT
CDR3 protein: CSAPSGGMGTEAFF

J gene: TRBJ2-1
D gene: -
V gene: TRBV7-2
clone size: many
CDR3 DNA: TGTGCCAGCAGTATAGCTGGGGGGCCCTCGGGAGAGCAGTTCTTC
CDR3 protein: CASSIAGGPSGEQFF

J gene: TRBJ1-2
D gene: -
V gene: TRBV2
clone size: many
CDR3 DNA: TGTGCCAGCAGTGCTAGGCGGAAGGAATTAACGGGCTACACCTTC
CDR3 protein: CASSARRKELTGYTF

J gene: TRBJ2-1
D gene: TRBD1
V gene: TRBV7-9
clone size: many
CDR3 DNA: TGTGCCAGCAGCTTAGAAGGGACAGGGAGCGATGAGCAGTTCTTC
CDR3 protein: CASSLEGTGSDEQFF

J gene: TRBJ2-1
D gene: TRBD2
V gene: TRBV6-4
clone size: many
CDR3 DNA: TGTGCCAGCAGTGAGACTAGCGGGTTCTCCTACAATGAGCAGTTCTTC
CDR3 protein: CASSETSGFSYNEQFF

J gene: TRBJ2-3
D gene: -
V gene: TRBV20-1
clone size: many
CDR3 DNA: TGCAGTGCTGGAGACAGCGAGCGCACAGATACGCAGTATTTT
CDR3 protein: CSAGDSERTDTQYF